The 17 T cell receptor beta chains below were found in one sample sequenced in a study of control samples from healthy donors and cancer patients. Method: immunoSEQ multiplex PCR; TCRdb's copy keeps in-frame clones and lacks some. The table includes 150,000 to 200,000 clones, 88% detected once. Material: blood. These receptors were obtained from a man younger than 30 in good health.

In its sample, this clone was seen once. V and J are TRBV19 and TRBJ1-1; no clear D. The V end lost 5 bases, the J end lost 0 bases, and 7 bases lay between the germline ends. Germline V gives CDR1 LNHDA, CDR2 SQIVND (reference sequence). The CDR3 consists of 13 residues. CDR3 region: CASSADMNTEAFF. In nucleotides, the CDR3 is TGTGCCAGTAGTGCTGATATGAACACTGAAGCTTTCTTT.

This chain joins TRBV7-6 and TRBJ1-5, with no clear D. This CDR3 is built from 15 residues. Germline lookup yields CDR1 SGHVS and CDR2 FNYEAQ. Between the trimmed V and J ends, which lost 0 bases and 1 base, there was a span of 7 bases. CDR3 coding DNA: TGTGCCAGCAGCTTAGCGGGGAAGAGCAATCAGCCCCAGCATTTT. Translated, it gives CASSLAGKSNQPQHF.

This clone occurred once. For the CDR3, the DNA is TGTGCCAGCAGCTCCTGGGCGTCGGCGTCCTACAATGAGCAGTTCTTC. Translation gives CASSSWASASYNEQFF. The rearrangement uses TRBV7-2 and TRBJ2-1; D is unresolved. The V and J ends lost 4 bases and 1 base respectively, with 14 bases between them. The germline V gene has CDR1 SGHTA and CDR2 FQGNSA. The length of the CDR3 is 16 residues.

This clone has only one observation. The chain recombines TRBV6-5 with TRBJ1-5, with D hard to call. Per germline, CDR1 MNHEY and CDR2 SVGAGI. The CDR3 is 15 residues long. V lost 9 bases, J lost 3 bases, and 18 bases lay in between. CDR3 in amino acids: CASSDPNRNNQPQHF. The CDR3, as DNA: TGTGCCAGTTCCGACCCCAACAGAAACAATCAGCCCCAGCATTTT.

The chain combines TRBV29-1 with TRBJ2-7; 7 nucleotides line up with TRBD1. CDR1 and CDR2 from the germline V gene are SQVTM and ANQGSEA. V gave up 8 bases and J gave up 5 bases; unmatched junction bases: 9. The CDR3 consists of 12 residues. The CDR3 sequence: CSYMGQTHEQYF. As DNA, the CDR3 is TGCAGCTACATGGGACAGACCCACGAGCAGTACTTC.

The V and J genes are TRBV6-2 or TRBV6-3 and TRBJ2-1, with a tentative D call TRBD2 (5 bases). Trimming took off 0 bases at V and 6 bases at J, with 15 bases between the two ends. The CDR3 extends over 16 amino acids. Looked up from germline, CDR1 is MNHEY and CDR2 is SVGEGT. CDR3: CASSYSTLALSNEQFF. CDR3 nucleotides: TGTGCCAGCAGTTACTCGACTCTAGCTTTATCCAATGAGCAGTTCTTC.

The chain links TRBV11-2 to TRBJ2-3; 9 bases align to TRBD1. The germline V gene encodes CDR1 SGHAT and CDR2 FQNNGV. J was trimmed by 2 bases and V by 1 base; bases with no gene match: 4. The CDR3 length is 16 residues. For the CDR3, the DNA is TGTGCCAGCAGCTTAGTTGGGACAGGGTTCACAGATACGCAGTATTTT. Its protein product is CASSLVGTGFTDTQYF.

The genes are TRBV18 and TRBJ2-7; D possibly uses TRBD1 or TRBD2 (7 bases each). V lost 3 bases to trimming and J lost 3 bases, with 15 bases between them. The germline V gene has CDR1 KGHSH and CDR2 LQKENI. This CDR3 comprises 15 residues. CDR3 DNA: TGTGCCAGCTCACCCCAGACAGGGACTATCTACGAGCAGTACTTC. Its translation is CASSPQTGTIYEQYF.

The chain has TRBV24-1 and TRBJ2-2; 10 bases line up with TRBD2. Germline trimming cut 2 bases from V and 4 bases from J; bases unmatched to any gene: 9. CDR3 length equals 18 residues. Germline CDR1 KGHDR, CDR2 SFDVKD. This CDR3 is CATSDWLAGDSGTGELFF. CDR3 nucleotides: TGTGCCACCAGTGATTGGCTAGCGGGGGATAGTGGCACCGGGGAGCTGTTTTTT.

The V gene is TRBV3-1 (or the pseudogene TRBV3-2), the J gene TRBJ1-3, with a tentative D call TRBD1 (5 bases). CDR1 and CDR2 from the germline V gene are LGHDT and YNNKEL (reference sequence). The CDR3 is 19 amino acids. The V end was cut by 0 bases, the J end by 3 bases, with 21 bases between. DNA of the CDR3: TGTGCCAGCAGCCAAGAAGGGGTAGTCACAGGAACGTTTGGAAACACCATATATTTT. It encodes CASSQEGVVTGTFGNTIYF.

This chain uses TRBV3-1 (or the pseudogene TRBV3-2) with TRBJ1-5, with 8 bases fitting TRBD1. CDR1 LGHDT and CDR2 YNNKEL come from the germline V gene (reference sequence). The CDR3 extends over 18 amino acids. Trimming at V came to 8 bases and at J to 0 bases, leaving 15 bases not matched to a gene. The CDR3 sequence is CASERPGQGLYSNQPQHF. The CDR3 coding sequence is TGTGCCAGCGAGAGACCAGGACAGGGCCTATATAGCAATCAGCCCCAGCATTTT.

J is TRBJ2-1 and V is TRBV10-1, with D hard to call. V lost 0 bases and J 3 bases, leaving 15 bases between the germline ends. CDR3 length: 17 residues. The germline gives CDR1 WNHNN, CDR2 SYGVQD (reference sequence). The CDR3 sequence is CASSESSESRHYNEQFF. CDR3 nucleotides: TGCGCCAGCAGTGAGTCTAGTGAGAGTCGGCACTACAATGAGCAGTTCTTC.

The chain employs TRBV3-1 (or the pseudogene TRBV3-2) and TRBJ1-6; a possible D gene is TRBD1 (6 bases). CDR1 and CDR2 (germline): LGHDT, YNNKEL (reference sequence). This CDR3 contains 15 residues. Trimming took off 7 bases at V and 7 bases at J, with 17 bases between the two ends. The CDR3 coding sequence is TGTGCCAGCACCAACCAAGGGGGGCAGAATTCACCCCTCCACTTT. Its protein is CASTNQGGQNSPLHF.

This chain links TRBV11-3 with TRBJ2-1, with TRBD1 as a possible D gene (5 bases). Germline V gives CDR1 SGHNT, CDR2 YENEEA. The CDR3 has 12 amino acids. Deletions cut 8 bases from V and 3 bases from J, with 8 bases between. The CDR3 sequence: CASVGVYNEQFF. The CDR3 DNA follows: TGTGCCAGCGTAGGGGTCTACAATGAGCAGTTCTTC.

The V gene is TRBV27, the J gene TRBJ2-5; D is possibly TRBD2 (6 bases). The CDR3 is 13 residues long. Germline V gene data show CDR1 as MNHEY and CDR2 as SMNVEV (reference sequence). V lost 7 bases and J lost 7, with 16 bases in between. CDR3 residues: CASTTGLEGTQYF. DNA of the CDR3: TGTGCCAGCACCACGGGACTCGAAGGGACCCAGTACTTC.

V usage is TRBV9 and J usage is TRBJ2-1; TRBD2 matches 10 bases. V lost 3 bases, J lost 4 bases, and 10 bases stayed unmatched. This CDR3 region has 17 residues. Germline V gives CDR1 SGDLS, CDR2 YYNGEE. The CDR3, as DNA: TGTGCCAGCAGCGAGACCTCTAGCGGGGGAGGATACAATGAGCAGTTCTTC. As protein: CASSETSSGGGYNEQFF.

The CDR3 nucleotides read TGCGCCAGCAGCCCTTTTTCCGGGACAGGGTTCTCCTACGAGCAGTACTTC. Its protein product is CASSPFSGTGFSYEQYF. V is TRBV4-1 and J is TRBJ2-7; 9 nucleotides line up with TRBD1. CDR3 length: 17 residues. After removal of 4 bases from V and 0 bases from J, the junction contained 10 bases not matched to a gene. In germline, CDR1 is MGHRA, CDR2 YSYEKL.